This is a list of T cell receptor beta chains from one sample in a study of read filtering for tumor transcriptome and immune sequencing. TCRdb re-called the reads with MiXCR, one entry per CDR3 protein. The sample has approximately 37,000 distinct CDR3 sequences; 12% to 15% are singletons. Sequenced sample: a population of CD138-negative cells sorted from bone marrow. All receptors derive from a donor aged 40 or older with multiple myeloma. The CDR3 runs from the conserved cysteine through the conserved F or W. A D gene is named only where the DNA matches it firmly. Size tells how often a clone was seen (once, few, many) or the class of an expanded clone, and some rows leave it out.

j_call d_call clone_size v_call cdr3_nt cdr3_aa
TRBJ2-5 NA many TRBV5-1 TGCGCCAGCAGCTTGGGGCTCGAGACCCAGTACTTC CASSLGLETQYF
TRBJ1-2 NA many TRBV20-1 TGCAGCCTCCCCCTAAAACAGGACTATGGCTACACCTTC CSLPLKQDYGYTF
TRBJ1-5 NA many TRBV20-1 TGCAGTGCTAGAGATAGAGGTCTCGGAGCCACCAATCAGCCCCAGCATTTT CSARDRGLGATNQPQHF
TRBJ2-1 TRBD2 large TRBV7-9 TGTGCTAGCAGCCCGTGGACTAGCGGGGGTATAGATGAGCAGTTCTTC CASSPWTSGGIDEQFF
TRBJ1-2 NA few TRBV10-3 TGTGCCATCAGTGATGACTTAGGGGGGGGAGGCTACACCTTC CAISDDLGGGGYTF
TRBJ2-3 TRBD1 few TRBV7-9 TGTGCCAGCAGTATGGGACAGGGTGAAACAGATACGCAGTATTTT CASSMGQGETDTQYF
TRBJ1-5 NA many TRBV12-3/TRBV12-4 TGTGCCAGCGGCCACTCTGGGACCCCCAATCAGCCCCAGCATTTT CASGHSGTPNQPQHF
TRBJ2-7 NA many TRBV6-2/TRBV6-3 TGTGCCAGCAGGCGAGGGGGGCCCTACGAGCAGTACTTC CASRRGGPYEQYF
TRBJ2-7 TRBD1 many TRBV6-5 TGTGCCAGCAGTAAGTACCGGACAGGCGCCTACGAGCAGTACTTC CASSKYRTGAYEQYF
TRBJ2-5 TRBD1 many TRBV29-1 TGCAGCGCTAGACAGGGGGCGGGAGAGACCCAGTACTTC CSARQGAGETQYF
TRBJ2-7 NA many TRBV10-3 TGTGCCATCAGTGGGACTACCCAACCATACGAGCAGTACTTC CAISGTTQPYEQYF
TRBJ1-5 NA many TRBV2 TGTGCCAGCAGTCAAAACTGGAATAGCAATCAGCCCCAGCATTTT CASSQNWNSNQPQHF
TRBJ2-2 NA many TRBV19 TGTGCCAGTCAGACAGGGCGGGATACCGGGGAGCTGTTTTTT CASQTGRDTGELFF
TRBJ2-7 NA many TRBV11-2 TGTGCCAGCGGGCAGTCCTACGAGCAGTACTTC CASGQSYEQYF
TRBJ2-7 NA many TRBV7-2 TGTGCCAGCAGCACCACACACGAGCAGTACTTC CASSTTHEQYF
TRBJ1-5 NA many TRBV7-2 TGTGCCAGCAGCAAGGGTGGAGGGGTTTGGCCCCAGCATTTT CASSKGGGVWPQHF
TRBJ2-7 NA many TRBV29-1 TGCAGCGTTAGTAGGGGCGCCTACGAGCAGTACTTC CSVSRGAYEQYF
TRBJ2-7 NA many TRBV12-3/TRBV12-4 TGTGCCACCAGGAACGATTGGGAGCAGTACTTC CATRNDWEQYF
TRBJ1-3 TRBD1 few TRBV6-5 TGTGCCAGCAGATCGGGAGGGACAGTCGGCGCCATATATTTT CASRSGGTVGAIYF
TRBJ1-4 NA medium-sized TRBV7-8 TGTGCCAGCAGCTCCAGTTCGAGCGCTAATGAAAAACTGTTTTTT CASSSSSSANEKLFF
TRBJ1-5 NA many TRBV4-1 TGCGCCAGCAGCCCTACGATGGACAGCAATCAGCCCCAGCATTTT CASSPTMDSNQPQHF
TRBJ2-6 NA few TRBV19 TGTGCCAGTACCCAAATCGGAGGCGGCTCTGGGGCCAACGTCCTGACTTTC CASTQIGGGSGANVLTF
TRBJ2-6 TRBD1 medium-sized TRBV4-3 TGTGCCAGCAGCCCAACTACAGGGGCTGGGGCCAACGTCCTGACTTTC CASSPTTGAGANVLTF
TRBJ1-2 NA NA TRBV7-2 TGTGCCAGCAGCACTGGGACTGGTGGGGCGGGCTACACCTTC CASSTGTGGAGYTF
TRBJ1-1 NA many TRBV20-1 TGCAGTGCTAGAGATGGGAGGCAGGGAGCTTTCTTT CSARDGRQGAFF
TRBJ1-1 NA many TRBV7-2 TGTGCCAGCGGCTTGGTTGGGGTATCTGAAGCTTTCTTT CASGLVGVSEAFF
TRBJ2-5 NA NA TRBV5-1 TGCGCCAGCAGTTCCGGGATCCGGAGGCAAGAGACCCAGTACTTC CASSSGIRRQETQYF